The table lists the clone carrying this T cell receptor beta chain with a few counts. As yet, its antigen is unknown. This sample is drawn from a study of beta chain features in type 1 diabetes. Expressed TCRB transcripts were sequenced because the isolated RNA had all been reverse transcribed beforehand. The protocol was immunoSEQ multiplex PCR, while the TCRdb copy is restricted to in-frame clones and leaves out a portion. This table holds roughly 450,000 clones, about an eighth found once. Overall study findings and caveats: There was a moderate but significant shortening of TCRB CDR3s in all four CD4+ subsets of Type 1 diabetes patients. A PCR bias possibly favoring shorter templates would apply equally to patients and controls.

The sequenced sample was naive CD4+ T cells from blood. The receptor was derived from a woman aged 18-30 years in good health.

This chain's CDR3 is CASSNSGVRNQPQHF. CDR3 nucleotide sequence: TGTGCCAGCAGCAACTCCGGAGTGCGCAATCAGCCCCAGCATTTT. J is TRBJ1-5 and V is TRBV14; no firm D call. The V gene lost 5 bases and the J gene lost 2 bases, with 13 bases spanning the gap. CDR3 length equals 15 residues. The germline V gene has CDR1 SGHDN and CDR2 FVKESK.